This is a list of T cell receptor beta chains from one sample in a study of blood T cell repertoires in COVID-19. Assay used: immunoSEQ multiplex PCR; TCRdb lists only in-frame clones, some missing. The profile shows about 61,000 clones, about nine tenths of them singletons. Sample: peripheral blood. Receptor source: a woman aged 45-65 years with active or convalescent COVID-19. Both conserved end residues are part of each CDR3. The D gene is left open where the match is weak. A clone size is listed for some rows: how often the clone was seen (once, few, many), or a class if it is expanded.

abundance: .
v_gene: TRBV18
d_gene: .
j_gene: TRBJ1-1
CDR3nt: TGTGCCAGCTCACCACTGGGGCAAAGGACTGAAGCTTTCTTT
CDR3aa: CASSPLGQRTEAFF

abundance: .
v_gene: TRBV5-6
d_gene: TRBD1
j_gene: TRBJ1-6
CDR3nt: TGTGCCAGCAGCTTGGCCGGCCCGACAGGGTCACCCCTCCACTTT
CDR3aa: CASSLAGPTGSPLHF

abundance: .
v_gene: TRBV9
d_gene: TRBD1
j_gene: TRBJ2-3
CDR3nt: TGTGCCAGCAGCGACCCGACAGGGGAGGAGGCAGATACGCAGTATTTT
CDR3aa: CASSDPTGEEADTQYF

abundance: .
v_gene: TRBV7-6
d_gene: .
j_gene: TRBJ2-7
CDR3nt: TGTGCCAGCAGCTTAGATACCCCGGGCGCGGGGAGCTCCTACGAGCAGTACTTC
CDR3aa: CASSLDTPGAGSSYEQYF

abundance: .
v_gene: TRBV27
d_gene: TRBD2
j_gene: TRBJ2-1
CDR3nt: TGTGCCAGCAGTCCCCTACCCAGGCGGGAGAGGGGTAATGAGCAGTTCTTC
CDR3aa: CASSPLPRRERGNEQFF

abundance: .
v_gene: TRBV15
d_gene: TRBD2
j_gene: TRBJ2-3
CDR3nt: TGTGCCACCAGCTTTACTAGCGGGACAGATACGCAGTATTTT
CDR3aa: CATSFTSGTDTQYF

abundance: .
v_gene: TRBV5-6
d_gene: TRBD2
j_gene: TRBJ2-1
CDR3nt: TGTGCCAGCAGCTTGGGATTTAGCGGGAGTAGCGATGAGCAGTTCTTC
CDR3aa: CASSLGFSGSSDEQFF

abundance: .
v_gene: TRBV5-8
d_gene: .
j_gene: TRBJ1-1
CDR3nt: TGTGCCAGCAGCTTGATGTCAGGGTTCACTGAAGCTTTCTTT
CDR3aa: CASSLMSGFTEAFF

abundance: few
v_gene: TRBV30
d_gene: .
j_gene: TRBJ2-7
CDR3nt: TGTGCCTGGAGCGGGGTACTTCGAGTGGACGACGAGCAGTACTTC
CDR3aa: CAWSGVLRVDDEQYF

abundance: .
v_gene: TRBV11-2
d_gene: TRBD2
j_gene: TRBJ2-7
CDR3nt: TGTGCCAGCAGCTTAGTGACGTTTGTTTGGCGGGAGGACTCATACGAGCAGTACTTC
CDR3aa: CASSLVTFVWREDSYEQYF

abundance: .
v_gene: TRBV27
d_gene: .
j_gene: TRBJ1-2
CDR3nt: TGTGCCAGCAGTTTTCGAGAAGCCTATGGCTACACCTTC
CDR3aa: CASSFREAYGYTF

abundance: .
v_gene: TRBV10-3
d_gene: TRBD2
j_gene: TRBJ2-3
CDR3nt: TGTGCCATCAGTGTTGGCGGGGGGGACACAGATACGCAGTATTTT
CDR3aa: CAISVGGGDTDTQYF

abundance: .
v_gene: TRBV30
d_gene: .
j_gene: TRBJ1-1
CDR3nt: TGTGCCTGGAGTGTACTAGGGGGTTCTGAAGCTTTCTTT
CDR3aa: CAWSVLGGSEAFF

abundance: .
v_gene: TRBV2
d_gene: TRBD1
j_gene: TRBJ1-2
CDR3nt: TGTGCCAGCAGGACCGGGACAGGGAGTACTAACTATGGCTACACCTTC
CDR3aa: CASRTGTGSTNYGYTF

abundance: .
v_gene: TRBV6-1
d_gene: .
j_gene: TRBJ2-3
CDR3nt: TGTGCCAGCAGAGAAGACAGTCCAGATACGCAGTATTTT
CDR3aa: CASREDSPDTQYF

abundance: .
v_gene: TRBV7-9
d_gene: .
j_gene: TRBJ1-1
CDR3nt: TGTGCCAGCAGCAACCGCTATGAAGCTTTCTTT
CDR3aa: CASSNRYEAFF

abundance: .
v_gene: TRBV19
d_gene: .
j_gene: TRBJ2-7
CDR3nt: TGTGCCAGTATGGTCGGGGGAGGCTACGAGCAGTACTTC
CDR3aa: CASMVGGGYEQYF

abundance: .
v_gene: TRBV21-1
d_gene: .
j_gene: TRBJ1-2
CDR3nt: TGTGCCAGCAGCAAAGTAAGGGGGACAGACAGAGAGAACTATGGCTACACCTTC
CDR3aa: CASSKVRGTDRENYGYTF

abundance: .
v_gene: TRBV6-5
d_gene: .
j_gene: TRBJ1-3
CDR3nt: TGTGCCAGCAGTTACGGCGGCAGCTTCTCTGGAAACACCATATATTTT
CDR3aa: CASSYGGSFSGNTIYF

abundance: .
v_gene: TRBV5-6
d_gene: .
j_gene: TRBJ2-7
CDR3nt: TGTGCCAGCAGCTTAGGTATGGCGGCCTACGAGCAGTACTTC
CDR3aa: CASSLGMAAYEQYF

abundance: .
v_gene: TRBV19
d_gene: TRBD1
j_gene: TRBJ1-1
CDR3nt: TGTGCCAGTAGTATAGGGACAGGGGCTTACACTGAAGCTTTCTTT
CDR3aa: CASSIGTGAYTEAFF

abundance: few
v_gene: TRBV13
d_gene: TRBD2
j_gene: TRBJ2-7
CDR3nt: TGTGCCAGCAGCTCCGGACTAGCGGGACGTGAGCAGTACTTC
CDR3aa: CASSSGLAGREQYF